Shown below are 18 T cell receptor beta chains from a single sample sequenced in a study of T-cell memory formation after mild COVID-19 (dated by TCRdb to about 2021). The protocol used for the library was 5' RACE. The reads were generated on an Illumina NovaSeq 6000. Through fastp at Q25 and MiXCR, TCRdb rebuilt clones from the public reads, retaining in-frame beta chains. CDR3 protein duplicates are merged, each entry listing the most common genes and DNA. Within this sample are about 250,000 distinct CDR3 sequences, with 15% of them counted one time only. The ten largest clones represent 2% to 2.5% of the sample. The sequenced sample was PBMCs or a T cell subset sorted from them (not recorded which). Every receptor here comes from an adult woman who had mild COVID-19 (a few samples of this study predate the infection). The sample titles of this study are shuffled in the database, so cell type and time point are left out; the donor was told from shared clones.

DNA for the CDR3: TGTGCCAGCAGCCCCTCCCGGGACAGGGCTGGAAACACCATATATTTT. This gives the protein CASSPSRDRAGNTIYF. This chain links TRBV7-8 with TRBJ1-3; 9 bases line up with TRBD1. The CDR3 covers 16 residues. The V segment lost 5 bases and the J segment 2 bases; nucleotides outside the gene matches: 7. Germline CDR1 is SGHVS and CDR2 is FQNEAQ.

V and J are TRBV7-2 and TRBJ1-6; tentatively, D is TRBD1 (6 bases). Germline V gene sequence: CDR1 SGHTA, CDR2 FQGNSA. V was clipped by 6 bases and J by 4 bases, with 16 bases between them. This CDR3 region has 16 residues. The CDR3 protein is CASRMATGWYNSPLHF. The CDR3 nucleotides read TGTGCCAGCAGGATGGCGACAGGATGGTATAATTCACCCCTCCACTTT.

The chain joins TRBV29-1 to TRBJ1-5; TRBD1 might be the D (5 bases). The CDR3 is made up of 15 amino acids. Germline V CDR1 and CDR2: SQVTM, ANQGSEA. V was trimmed by 6 bases and J by 8 bases, leaving 23 bases between them. This CDR3 is CSVANRGGGLEPQHF. CDR3 bases: TGCAGCGTCGCTAATAGAGGTGGGGGGTTGGAGCCCCAGCATTTT.

This clonotype was observed a few times. The genes are TRBV5-5 and TRBJ1-1; the D is unclear. Trimming removed 2 bases at V and 0 bases at J, with 11 bases between. CDR1 SGHKS and CDR2 YYEKEE come from the germline V gene (reference sequence). The CDR3 has 15 amino acids. CDR3 coding DNA: TGTGCCAGCAGCTTCGGGATAACCATGAACACTGAAGCTTTCTTT. Translation: CASSFGITMNTEAFF.

The chain joins TRBV28 to TRBJ2-3, with D unclear. CDR3 length: 15 amino acids. The V end was cut by 5 bases, the J end by 5 bases, with 17 bases between. Germline loops: CDR1 MDHEN, CDR2 SYDVKM. The DNA for the CDR3 is TGTGCCAGCAGTAGAGGTGGGCCGATCAGAGATACGCAGTATTTT. Translation gives CASSRGGPIRDTQYF.

There are a few counts of this clonotype. V is TRBV29-1 and J is TRBJ1-2, with D possibly matching TRBD1 (6 bases). The CDR3 is 12 amino acids. V shed 0 bases and J shed 4 bases, with 6 bases lying between them. Germline V CDR1 and CDR2: SQVTM, ANQGSEA. This CDR3 reads CSVEDRGYGYTF. CDR3 bases: TGCAGCGTTGAAGACAGGGGCTATGGCTACACCTTC.

This clonotype was counted a few times. CDR3 loop: CASSLTGGRGEKLFF. DNA of the CDR3: TGCGCCAGCAGCCTAACAGGGGGCAGGGGTGAAAAACTGTTTTTT. The V and J genes are TRBV5-1 and TRBJ1-4; TRBD1 aligns across 9 bases. The CDR3 extends over 15 amino acids. After removal of 4 bases from V and 7 bases from J, the junction contained 8 bases not matched to a gene. Germline CDR1 reads SGHRS; CDR2 reads YFSETQ.

This clonotype has only a few counts. CDR3 in DNA: TGTGCCAGCAGTTCCGACCCAAATGTCTACGAGCAGTACTTC. Amino acids: CASSSDPNVYEQYF. This chain connects TRBV12-3 or TRBV12-4 to TRBJ2-7; D not certain. This CDR3 region has 14 residues. V lost 4 bases and J lost 3, with 13 bases in between.

This clonotype appeared a few times. The chain combines TRBV20-1 with TRBJ2-7; D uncertain. CDR3 size: 13 residues. Germline lookup yields CDR1 DFQATT and CDR2 SNEGSKA (reference sequence). V shed 0 bases and J shed 3 bases, with 9 bases lying between them. The CDR3 loop is CSARDPANYEQYF. CDR3 in DNA: TGCAGTGCTAGAGATCCAGCAAACTACGAGCAGTACTTC.

This clonotype came up a few times. The V call is TRBV5-6, the J call TRBJ1-1, with D maybe TRBD1 (6 bases). This CDR3 is 15 amino acids long. Germline-derived CDR1 and CDR2 are SGHDT and YYEEEE. Trimming removed 4 bases from V and 0 bases from J, with 13 bases in between. CDR3: CASSPRGGLNTEAFF. The CDR3, as DNA: TGTGCCAGCAGCCCCCGGGGGGGGCTGAACACTGAAGCTTTCTTT.

This clonotype was counted once. This chain links TRBV2 with TRBJ2-7; tentatively, D is TRBD1 (5 bases). The CDR3 is 14 amino acids. Germline values: CDR1 SNHLY, CDR2 FYNNEI. The V end lost 6 bases, the J end lost 2 bases, and 14 bases lay between the germline ends. The CDR3 loop is CASSQFKTAYEQYF. CDR3 DNA sequence: TGTGCCAGCAGCCAGTTCAAGACAGCCTACGAGCAGTACTTC.

V is TRBV15 and J is TRBJ2-7, with 7 bases matching TRBD1. In germline, CDR1 is LNHNV, CDR2 YYDKDF (reference sequence). The CDR3 has 15 residues. Trimming at V came to 1 base and at J to 4 bases, leaving 7 bases not matched to a gene. The CDR3 DNA follows: TGTGCCACCAGCAGAGGTAGGGACAGTGGGTACGAGCAGTACTTC. This codes for CATSRGRDSGYEQYF.

This clonotype turned up a few times. The V and J genes are TRBV19 and TRBJ2-3; 7 nucleotides agree with TRBD1. This CDR3 comprises 17 residues. The germline CDR1 and CDR2 sequences are LNHDA and SQIVND (reference sequence). The V segment lost 3 bases and the J segment 6 bases; nucleotides outside the gene matches: 15. The CDR3 sequence is CASSMNPDRYYGDTQYF. The CDR3 DNA reads TGTGCCAGTAGTATGAATCCGGACAGGTACTACGGGGATACGCAGTATTTT.

V and J are TRBV12-3 or TRBV12-4 and TRBJ2-1; D gene ambiguous. Trimming cost V 3 bases and J 6 bases, with 9 bases left between them. The CDR3 length is 13 residues. The CDR3 sequence is CASSFSGGNEQFF. The CDR3 DNA is TGTGCCAGCAGTTTTTCAGGTGGCAATGAGCAGTTCTTC.

This clonotype was detected a few times. The chain recombines TRBV12-3 or TRBV12-4 with TRBJ2-1, with 7 nucleotides matching TRBD2. The CDR3 sequence is 15 residues long. The V gene end was trimmed by 4 bases and the J gene end by 6 bases; junction bases not matched to a gene: 9. In nucleotides, the CDR3 is TGTGCCAGCAGTTCTGGTCTTTGGGGGGGCAATGAGCAGTTCTTC. The encoded protein is CASSSGLWGGNEQFF.

This clonotype was observed at least ten times. CDR3 in DNA: TGTGCCAGCAGCCCCTGGACTAGCGTCAATGAGCAGTTCTTC. This translates into CASSPWTSVNEQFF. The chain carries TRBV7-2 and TRBJ2-1; 9 bases are a match to TRBD2. The length of the CDR3 is 14 residues. Germline V lookup: CDR1 SGHTA, CDR2 FQGNSA. Trimming cost V 5 bases and J 6 bases; bases outside gene matches: 5.

This clonotype was counted ten times or more. V gene TRBV5-1 combines with J gene TRBJ2-7, with D perhaps assigned TRBD1 or TRBD2 (5 bases each). The germline V gene encodes CDR1 SGHRS and CDR2 YFSETQ. This CDR3 comprises 15 residues. V gave up 6 bases and J gave up 5 bases, with 21 bases separating them. The CDR3 protein is CASTHGAGVRNEQYF. The CDR3 DNA is TGCGCCAGCACTCACGGGGCCGGGGTTCGCAACGAGCAGTACTTC.

This clonotype was counted ten times or more. V is TRBV2 and J is TRBJ2-2; tentative D call: TRBD2 (7 bases). CDR1 and CDR2 (germline): SNHLY, FYNNEI. The V end was cut by 6 bases, the J end by 10 bases, with 21 bases between. The CDR3 has 15 residues. The CDR3 bases are TGTGCCAGCAGCTTGATTGACGGGGGGCCCAAGGAGCTGTTTTTT. Translating it yields CASSLIDGGPKELFF.